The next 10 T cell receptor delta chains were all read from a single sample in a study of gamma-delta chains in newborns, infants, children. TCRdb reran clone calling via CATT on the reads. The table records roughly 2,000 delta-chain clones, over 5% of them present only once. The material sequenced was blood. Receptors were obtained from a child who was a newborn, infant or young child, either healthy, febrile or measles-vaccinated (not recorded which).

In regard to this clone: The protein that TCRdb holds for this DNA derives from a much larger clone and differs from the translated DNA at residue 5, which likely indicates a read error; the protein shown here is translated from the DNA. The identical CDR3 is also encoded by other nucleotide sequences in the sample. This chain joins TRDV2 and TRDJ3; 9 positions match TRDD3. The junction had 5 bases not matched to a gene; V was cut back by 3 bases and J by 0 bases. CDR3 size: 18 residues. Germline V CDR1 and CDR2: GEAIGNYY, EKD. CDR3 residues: CACDAVGGYSWDTRQMFF. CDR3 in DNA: TGTGCCTGTGACGCCGTTGGGGGATACTCCTGGGACACCCGACAGATGTTTTTC.

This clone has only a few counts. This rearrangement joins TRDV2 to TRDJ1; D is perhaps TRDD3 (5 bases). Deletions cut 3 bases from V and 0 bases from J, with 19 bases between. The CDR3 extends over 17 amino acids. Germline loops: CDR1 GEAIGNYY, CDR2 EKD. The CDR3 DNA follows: TGTGCCTGTGACGGCCTCCTTGGGGCCCCGGACACCGATAAACTCATCTTT. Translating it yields CACDGLLGAPDTDKLIF.

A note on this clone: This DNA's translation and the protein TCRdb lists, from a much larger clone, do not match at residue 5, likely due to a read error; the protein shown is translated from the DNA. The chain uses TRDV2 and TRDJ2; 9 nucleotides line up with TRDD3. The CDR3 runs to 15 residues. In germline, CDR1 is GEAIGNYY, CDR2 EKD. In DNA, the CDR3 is TGTGCCTGTGACATGCTGGGGGATTTGACAGCGCAACTCTTCTTT. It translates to CACDMLGDLTAQLFF.

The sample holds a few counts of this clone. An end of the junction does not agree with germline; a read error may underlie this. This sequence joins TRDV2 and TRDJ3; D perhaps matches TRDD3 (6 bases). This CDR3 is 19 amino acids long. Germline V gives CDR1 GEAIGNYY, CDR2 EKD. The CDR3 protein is CACDSVSGGHSWGTRQVFF. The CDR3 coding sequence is TGTGCCTGTGACAGTGTTTCGGGGGGCCACTCCTGGGGCACCCGACAGGTGTTTTTC.

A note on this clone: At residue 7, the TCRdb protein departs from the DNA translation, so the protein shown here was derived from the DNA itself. The CDR3 coding sequence is TGTGCTCTTGGGGGTATACGTCCTTCCTATGCTGGGGGATACTTCGATAAACTCATCTTT. Translation gives CALGGIRPSYAGGYFDKLIF. The chain uses TRDV1 and TRDJ1; TRDD3 matches 11 bases. The length of the CDR3 is 20 residues. Trimming at V came to 4 bases and at J to 4 bases, leaving 20 bases not matched to a gene. Germline-derived CDR1 and CDR2 are TSWWSYY and QGS.

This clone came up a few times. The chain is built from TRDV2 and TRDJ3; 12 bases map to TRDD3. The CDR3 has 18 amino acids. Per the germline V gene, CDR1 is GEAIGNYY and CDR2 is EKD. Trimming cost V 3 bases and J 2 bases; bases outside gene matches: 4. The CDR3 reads CACDSAGGYAWDTRQMFF. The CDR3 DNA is TGTGCCTGTGACTCCGCTGGGGGATACGCCTGGGACACCCGACAGATGTTTTTC.

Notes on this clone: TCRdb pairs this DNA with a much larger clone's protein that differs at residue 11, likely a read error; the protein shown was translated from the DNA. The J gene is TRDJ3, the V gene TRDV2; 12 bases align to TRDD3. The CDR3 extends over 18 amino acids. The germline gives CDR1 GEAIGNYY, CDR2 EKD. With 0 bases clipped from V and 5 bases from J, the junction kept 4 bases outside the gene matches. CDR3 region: CACDTVLGDTRDTRQMFF. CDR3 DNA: TGTGCCTGTGACACCGTACTGGGGGATACCCGGGACACCCGACAGATGTTTTTC.

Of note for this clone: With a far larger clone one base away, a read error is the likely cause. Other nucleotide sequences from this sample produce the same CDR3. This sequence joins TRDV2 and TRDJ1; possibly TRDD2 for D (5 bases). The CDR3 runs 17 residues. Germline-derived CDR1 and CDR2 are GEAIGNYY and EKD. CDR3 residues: CACDTVLYKTTTDKLIF. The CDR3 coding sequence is TGTGCCTGCGACACCGTCCTATACAAAACTACCACCGATAAACTCATCTTT.

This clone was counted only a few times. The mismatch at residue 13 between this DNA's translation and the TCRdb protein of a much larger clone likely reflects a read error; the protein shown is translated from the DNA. The CDR3 nucleotides are TGTGCCTGTGACAGTATAGGCTCCTGGGACACCCGACGGATGTTTTTC. Its protein is CACDSIGSWDTRRMFF. The rearrangement uses TRDV2 and TRDJ3; D perhaps matches TRDD3 (5 bases). Per germline, CDR1 GEAIGNYY and CDR2 EKD. CDR3 length: 16 amino acids.

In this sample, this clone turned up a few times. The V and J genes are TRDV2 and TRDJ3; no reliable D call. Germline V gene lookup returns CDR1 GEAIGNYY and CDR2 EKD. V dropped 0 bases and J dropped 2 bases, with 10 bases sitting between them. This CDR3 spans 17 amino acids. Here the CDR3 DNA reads TGTGCCTGTGACACCATACTGAGCCCCTGGGACACCCGACAGATGTTTTTC. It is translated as CACDTILSPWDTRQMFF.